The 14 T cell receptor beta chains in this list originate from one sample, sequenced in a study of response to subunit inactivated influenza vaccine. TCRdb analysed the RT-PCR reads with MiXCR anew, one entry per CDR3 protein. Here the sample spans 500,000 to 550,000 distinct CDR3 sequences, around 8% being singletons. The sample consisted of PBMCs from blood, taken approximately 25 months after vaccination. The receptors come from a man between 50 and 75 years old who received an inactivated influenza vaccine.

The V call is TRBV20-1, the J call TRBJ2-1; a possible D gene is TRBD1 (6 bases). The germline V gene has CDR1 DFQATT and CDR2 SNEGSKA (reference sequence). V shed 7 bases and J shed 3 bases, with 13 bases lying between them. The CDR3 runs 13 residues. The CDR3 bases are TGCAGTGTCAAGGGACACGACTACAATGAGCAGTTCTTC. Translating it yields CSVKGHDYNEQFF.

This clonotype was seen at least ten times. The rearrangement uses TRBV20-1 and TRBJ1-5, with a tentative D call TRBD1 (5 bases). This CDR3 is built from 15 residues. V lost 4 bases, J lost 5 bases, and 18 bases lay in between. Looked up from germline, CDR1 is DFQATT and CDR2 is SNEGSKA (reference sequence). CDR3 bases: TGCAGTGCTAAGTCAGGTTCAGGGTCCGATCAGCCCCAGCATTTT. Translated: CSAKSGSGSDQPQHF.

This clonotype was detected a few times. V usage is TRBV3-1 and J usage is TRBJ1-6; D not certain. Germline V gene sequence: CDR1 LGHDT, CDR2 YNNKEL (reference sequence). This CDR3 spans 14 amino acids. V lost 4 bases and J 8 bases, leaving 12 bases between the germline ends. The CDR3 region is CASSPDYRDSPLHF. CDR3 sequence (DNA): TGTGCCAGCAGCCCGGACTATCGGGATTCACCCCTCCACTTT.

The sample holds many counts of this clonotype. This rearrangement joins TRBV5-1 to TRBJ2-2; 11 positions agree with TRBD2. Germline assignment: CDR1 SGHRS and CDR2 YFSETQ. V was clipped by 4 bases and J by 0 bases; unmatched bases: 2. The CDR3 runs 16 residues. CDR3 in DNA: TGCGCCAGCAGCAAGGGACTAGCGGCGAACACCGGGGAGCTGTTTTTT. Translated, it gives CASSKGLAANTGELFF.

This clonotype showed up many times. J is TRBJ2-1 and V is TRBV14; no definite D call. Germline V gene data show CDR1 as SGHDN and CDR2 as FVKESK. The CDR3 extends over 14 amino acids. The ends were cut back, 0 bases at V and 4 bases at J, with 7 bases in the middle. The CDR3 spells CASSQDLGYNEQFF. The CDR3 DNA sequence: TGTGCCAGCAGCCAAGATTTGGGGTACAATGAGCAGTTCTTC.

Details on this clonotype: A much bigger clone sits one base away, suggesting this may be a read error. The genes are TRBV27 and TRBJ2-2; TRBD2 aligns across 10 bases. In germline, CDR1 is MNHEY, CDR2 SMNVEV (reference sequence). The CDR3 contains 15 residues. Germline trimming cut 3 bases from V and 6 bases from J; bases unmatched to any gene: 4. This chain's CDR3 is CASSFSGGAAGELFF. In DNA, the CDR3 is TGTGCCAGCAGTTTCAGCGGGGGGGCCGCCGGGGAGCTGTTTTTT.

J is TRBJ2-3 and V is TRBV15, with D possibly TRBD2 on 5 matching bases. CDR1 and CDR2 from the germline V gene are LNHNV and YYDKDF (reference sequence). The CDR3 runs to 16 residues. Trimming took off 0 bases at V and 5 bases at J, with 15 bases between the two ends. The DNA for the CDR3 is TGTGCCACCAGCAGAGATCGTCTGGGAGTAGTAGATACGCAGTATTTT. This gives the protein CATSRDRLGVVDTQYF.

As concerns this clonotype: One base away lies a much larger clone, so this may be a sequencing read error. The chain recombines TRBV5-1 with TRBJ1-1; unclear D gene. Trimming took 0 bases from V and 9 from J, leaving 12 bases between them. The V gene's germline CDR1 is SGHRS and CDR2 YFSETQ. The CDR3 has 13 amino acids. The CDR3: CASSLGAGNKAFF. The CDR3 bases are TGCGCCAGCAGCTTGGGGGCAGGAAATAAAGCTTTCTTT.

The rearrangement uses TRBV12-3 or TRBV12-4 and TRBJ1-5, with D possibly TRBD1 on 6 matching bases. Trimming cost V 7 bases and J 7 bases, with 14 bases left between them. The CDR3 spans 13 residues. CDR3 coding DNA: TGTGCCAGCACACCGGGGGCAGGGCAGCCCCAGCATTTT. It yields the protein CASTPGAGQPQHF.

This clonotype was observed a handful of times. V usage is TRBV28 and J usage is TRBJ2-1; D is uncertain. Germline values: CDR1 MDHEN, CDR2 SYDVKM. The length of the CDR3 is 15 residues. Trimming left V 4 bases short and J 9 bases short, with 19 bases between. The CDR3: CASSSRKNYLSEQFF. The DNA for the CDR3 is TGTGCCAGCAGTTCCAGGAAAAACTACCTGAGTGAGCAGTTCTTC.

In its sample, this clonotype was seen a few times. The gene calls are TRBV7-2 and TRBJ1-5; D not certain. V was shortened by 5 bases and J by 3 bases, with 5 bases between the two germline ends. The CDR3 runs 12 residues. Per germline, CDR1 SGHTA and CDR2 FQGNSA. The CDR3 DNA reads as TGTGCCAGCAGCGTTTACAATCAGCCCCAGCATTTT. It encodes CASSVYNQPQHF.

This clonotype appeared a few times. The rearrangement uses TRBV7-2 and TRBJ1-1, with D unresolved. Trimming cost V 6 bases and J 6 bases, with 17 bases left between them. This CDR3 is built from 14 residues. Germline V CDR1 and CDR2: SGHTA, FQGNSA. The CDR3 DNA is TGTGCCAGCAGGGATCGAAACTCTCTATCTGAAGCTTTCTTT. It yields the protein CASRDRNSLSEAFF.

This clonotype was observed many times. The chain is built from TRBV12-3 or TRBV12-4 and TRBJ2-3, with D unresolved. Trimming left V 3 bases short and J 2 bases short, with 6 bases between. This CDR3 is 13 amino acids long. CDR3 region: CASSFGVTDTQYF. For the CDR3, the DNA is TGTGCCAGCAGTTTTGGCGTCACAGATACGCAGTATTTT.

This clonotype has only a few counts. The chain carries TRBV7-9 and TRBJ2-3, with D unclear. The CDR3 sequence is 15 residues long. Between the trimmed V and J ends, which lost 1 base and 2 bases, there was a span of 10 bases. Germline V gene data show CDR1 as SEHNR and CDR2 as FQNEAQ (reference sequence). DNA of the CDR3: TGTGCCAGCAGCTTAGTGGGCCCGCTCACAGATACGCAGTATTTT. Translated, it gives CASSLVGPLTDTQYF.